This T cell receptor (beta chain) is drawn from a study of blood T cell repertoires in COVID-19. Looking at the study overall: The origin of the acute and convalescent COVID-19 samples was the United States, Italy and Spain.

Per the original methods: For nucleated cells, counts were estimated from reference gene primer amplification. Measured with immunoSEQ multiplex PCR; TCRdb has only the in-frame clones, and not every one. V, J and clone size were drawn from that table, and D and trimming were deduced from the DNA. The sample lists about 330,000 clones, 70% to 90% occurring once. In terms of age and location, participants ranged from roughly 18 to 90 years and lived in about two dozen US areas. The CDR3 has 15 residues. Per germline, CDR1 MNHEY and CDR2 SMNVEV (reference sequence). The V end lost 7 bases, the J end lost 4 bases, and 19 bases lay between the germline ends.

The receptor was derived from a woman in her 30s who had recovered from COVID-19. The sequenced material came from PBMCs or T cells enriched from blood (not recorded which). The V and J genes are TRBV27 and TRBJ1-2, with D unresolved. The CDR3 reads CASKLRLESSYGYTF. In DNA, the CDR3 is TGTGCCAGCAAACTCCGTCTGGAGAGTAGCTATGGCTACACCTTC.